These T cell receptor beta chains were read from a single sample in a study of T-cell reconstitution after alpha-beta-depleted transplantation in children. TCRdb re-analysed the PCR reads in MiXCR, keeping a single row per CDR3 protein. Here the sample spans some 240,000 distinct CDR3 sequences, approximately 12% being singletons. The starting material was PBMCs from the stem cell graft donor, obtained from the stem cell graft. The origin of the receptors is a human donor who donated a stem cell graft to a child with acute lymphoblastic leukemia. The CDR3 runs from the conserved cysteine through the conserved F or W. A D gene is named only where the DNA matches it firmly. Clone size appears in some rows only: once, few, many, or a class for an expanded clone.

J gene,D gene,V gene,clone size,CDR3 protein,CDR3 DNA
TRBJ1-5,TRBD1,TRBV7-3,.,CASSRDRSNQPQHF,TGTGCCAGCAGCCGGGACAGGAGCAATCAGCCCCAGCATTTT
TRBJ1-2,.,TRBV6-2/TRBV6-3,many,CASNGGLSAGYTF,TGTGCCAGCAATGGCGGACTATCGGCTGGCTACACCTTC
TRBJ2-3,.,TRBV20-1,many,CSANLGSTDTQYF,TGCAGTGCCAACCTTGGCTCCACAGATACGCAGTATTTT
TRBJ2-5,.,TRBV11-2,many,CASSLTTGLYQETQYF,TGTGCCAGCAGCTTAACGACCGGACTGTACCAAGAGACCCAGTACTTC
TRBJ2-6,.,TRBV20-1,.,CSASIRANVLTF,TGCAGTGCTAGTATCCGGGCCAACGTCCTGACTTTC
TRBJ2-7,.,TRBV29-1,many,CSVDNPRAPYEQYF,TGCAGCGTTGACAATCCCAGGGCACCCTACGAGCAGTACTTC
TRBJ2-1,TRBD2,TRBV7-3,few,CASSSSTSGSGYNEQFF,TGTGCCAGCAGCTCATCAACTAGCGGGAGTGGCTACAATGAGCAGTTCTTC
TRBJ2-1,TRBD1,TRBV20-1,.,CSAPGQGFVEQFF,TGCAGTGCACCGGGACAGGGGTTTGTTGAGCAGTTCTTC
TRBJ1-1,TRBD1,TRBV18,.,CASSLRQGDPEAFF,TGTGCCAGCTCCCTCCGACAGGGGGATCCTGAAGCTTTCTTT
TRBJ1-2,.,TRBV27,many,CASSFRDNYGYTF,TGTGCCAGCAGTTTCCGGGACAACTATGGCTACACCTTC
TRBJ2-6,.,TRBV28,many,CASSLGGAGRANVLTF,TGTGCCAGCAGTTTAGGAGGAGCGGGTAGGGCCAACGTCCTGACTTTC